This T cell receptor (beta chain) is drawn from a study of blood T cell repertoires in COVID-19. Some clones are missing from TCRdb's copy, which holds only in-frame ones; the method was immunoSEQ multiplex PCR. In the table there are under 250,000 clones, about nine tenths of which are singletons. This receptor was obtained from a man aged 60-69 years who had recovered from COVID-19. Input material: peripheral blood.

CDR3 nucleotide sequence: TGTGCCAGCAGCCACCAGCGCTTTGGCCTGCGGGACAGAAACTACGAGCAGTACTTC. Protein sequence: CASSHQRFGLRDRNYEQYF. The chain carries TRBV4-2 and TRBJ2-7; weak D call: TRBD1 (7 bases). Germline V CDR1 and CDR2: LGHNA, YNFKEQ. Trimming took off 3 bases at V and 3 bases at J, with 27 bases between the two ends. The CDR3 is 19 residues long.